This T cell receptor beta chain was captured in a study of T-cell memory formation after mild COVID-19. This CDR3 spans 17 amino acids. V gave up 5 bases and J gave up 2 bases; unmatched junction bases: 10. Germline values: CDR1 SGHTA, CDR2 FQGTGA. TCRdb reprocessed the 5' RACE reads with MiXCR, giving one entry per CDR3 protein. The sample contains approximately 500,000 distinct CDR3 sequences, approximately 25% of which appear only once. The receptor's source is an adult woman who had mild COVID-19 (a few samples of this study predate the infection). Cell type and time point are not known. The sample comprised PBMCs or a T cell subset sorted from them (not recorded which). The chain uses TRBV7-3 and TRBJ2-3; 10 bases align to TRBD2. CDR3 in DNA: TGTGCCAGCAGCCGACTCCCTAGCGGGGGCCCCACAGATACGCAGTATTTT. Protein sequence: CASSRLPSGGPTDTQYF.